The 15 T cell receptor beta chains reported below all come from one sample, sequenced in a study of blood T cell repertoires in COVID-19. Using immunoSEQ multiplex PCR, the repertoire was profiled, and TCRdb retains in-frame clones only, with some absent. Of tens of thousands of clones listed, approximately 87% were seen once; the top ten hold 3% to 5%. The material sequenced was peripheral blood. The receptors here all came from a man aged 40-55 years with COVID-19, enrolled during active disease.

DNA of the CDR3: TGTGCCAGCAGAACCGGGACTAGCGGTTACAATGAGCAGTTCTTC. It yields the protein CASRTGTSGYNEQFF. V is TRBV11-2 and J is TRBJ2-1; 11 bases map to TRBD2. The germline V gene has CDR1 SGHAT and CDR2 FQNNGV. There are 15 residues in the CDR3. Losses at the gene ends were 6 bases for V and 4 bases for J; bases not matched to a gene: 5.

The gene calls are TRBV19 and TRBJ2-7; 7 nucleotides align to TRBD1. Trimming at V came to 6 bases and at J to 2 bases, leaving 10 bases not matched to a gene. The CDR3 covers 15 residues. The germline V gene encodes CDR1 LNHDA and CDR2 SQIVND (reference sequence). The CDR3 sequence is CASSISTGRTYEQYF. CDR3 bases: TGTGCCAGTAGCATCTCGACAGGGCGGACCTACGAGCAGTACTTC.

The CDR3 sequence is CASKLTGTGPYEQYF. Written as DNA, the CDR3 is TGTGCCAGCAAGTTGACCGGGACAGGACCCTACGAGCAGTACTTC. The rearrangement links TRBV7-2 to TRBJ2-7; TRBD1 aligns across 8 bases. Germline V gene sequence: CDR1 SGHTA, CDR2 FQGNSA. Germline trimming cut 7 bases from V and 2 bases from J; bases unmatched to any gene: 10. This CDR3 spans 15 amino acids.

V and J are TRBV5-1 and TRBJ2-7, with D possibly being TRBD2 (6 bases). CDR1 and CDR2 (germline): SGHRS, YFSETQ. V was clipped by 6 bases and J by 5 bases, with 21 bases between them. This CDR3 is 15 amino acids long. The CDR3 is CASKPSSGVRNEQYF. CDR3 nucleotide sequence: TGCGCCAGCAAGCCCTCCTCGGGGGTGAGAAACGAGCAGTACTTC.

The gene calls are TRBV30 and TRBJ2-3; a possible D gene is TRBD2 (5 bases). Germline CDR1 is GTSNPN and CDR2 is SVGIG (reference sequence). V was trimmed by 3 bases and J by 6 bases, leaving 13 bases between them. This CDR3 has 13 residues. CDR3 in amino acids: CAWRELVVDTQYF. The CDR3 DNA sequence: TGTGCCTGGAGGGAACTAGTAGTGGATACGCAGTATTTT.

The chain couples TRBV13 to TRBJ2-7, with 8 nucleotides matching TRBD1. After removal of 5 bases from V and 6 bases from J, the junction contained 9 bases not matched to a gene. The CDR3 is made up of 14 amino acids. The V gene's germline CDR1 is PRHDT and CDR2 FYEKMQ (reference sequence). The CDR3 spells CASSDGTGSGEQYF. The CDR3, as DNA: TGTGCCAGCAGCGACGGGACAGGCTCGGGCGAGCAGTACTTC.

In regard to this clone: The same CDR3 can be traced to other DNA sequences in this sample. This rearrangement joins TRBV11-3 to TRBJ1-3; 8 nucleotides line up with TRBD1. The CDR3 sequence is 15 residues long. Per the germline V gene, CDR1 is SGHNT and CDR2 is YENEEA. V gave up 5 bases and J gave up 4 bases; unmatched junction bases: 7. CDR3 sequence (DNA): TGTGCCAGCAGCCCTGGACAGGGTCCCGGAAACACCATATATTTT. Its translation: CASSPGQGPGNTIYF. The full variable domain, in which reference TRBV11-3 and TRBJ1-3 provide the parts outside the CDR3, is EAGVVQSPRYKIIEKKQPVAFWCNPISGHNTLYWYLQNLGQGPELLIRYENEEAVDDSQLPKDRFSAERLKGVDSTLKIQPAELGDSAVYLCASSPGQGPGNTIYFGEGSWLTVV.

This chain uses TRBV5-5 with TRBJ2-5; tentative D call: TRBD2 (6 bases). Germline V gives CDR1 SGHKS, CDR2 YYEKEE (reference sequence). The CDR3 has 15 amino acids. Between the trimmed V and J ends, which lost 4 bases and 5 bases, there was a span of 18 bases. The CDR3 spells CASSVEGLAGETQYF. Here the CDR3 DNA reads TGTGCCAGCAGCGTCGAGGGACTGGCGGGGGAGACCCAGTACTTC.

The chain has TRBV3-1 (or the pseudogene TRBV3-2) and TRBJ1-5; D gene unclear. V was clipped by 0 bases and J by 7 bases, with 13 bases between them. Germline V gene data show CDR1 as LGHDT and CDR2 as YNNKEL (reference sequence). The CDR3 sequence is 15 residues long. The CDR3 region is CASSQDGSPRQPQHF. CDR3 DNA: TGTGCCAGCAGCCAAGATGGGTCACCCAGGCAGCCCCAGCATTTT.

CDR3: CASLSGAVDTQYF. The CDR3 DNA is TGTGCCAGCCTCTCAGGGGCAGTGGATACGCAGTATTTT. The chain has TRBV2 and TRBJ2-3; D might be TRBD1 (6 bases). CDR3 length: 13 residues. The germline CDR1 and CDR2 sequences are SNHLY and FYNNEI. V shed 8 bases and J shed 6 bases, with 15 bases lying between them.

The chain links TRBV6-1 to TRBJ1-1; D gene unclear. Trimming left V 0 bases short and J 5 bases short, with 10 bases between. This CDR3 is 14 amino acids long. In germline, CDR1 is MNHNS, CDR2 SASEGT. The CDR3 reads CASSEAQGRTEAFF. CDR3 in DNA: TGTGCCAGCAGTGAAGCGCAAGGGAGAACTGAAGCTTTCTTT.

V usage is TRBV27 and J usage is TRBJ1-1; 8 nucleotides agree with TRBD1. After removal of 5 bases from V and 6 bases from J, the junction contained 11 bases not matched to a gene. The CDR3 totals 15 residues. Germline CDR1 and CDR2: MNHEY and SMNVEV (reference sequence). The CDR3 coding sequence is TGTGCCAGCAGTCGGGGCCCCACACAGGGGGCTGAAGCTTTCTTT. This gives the protein CASSRGPTQGAEAFF.

The table lists this clone with a few counts. The CDR3 loop is CASSPSMNTEAFF. The CDR3 coding sequence is TGTGCCAGCAGCCCTTCTATGAACACTGAAGCTTTCTTT. The chain links TRBV3-1 (or the pseudogene TRBV3-2) to TRBJ1-1; D ambiguous. This CDR3 region has 13 residues. Trimming took off 4 bases at V and 0 bases at J, with 6 bases between the two ends. The V gene's germline CDR1 is LGHDT and CDR2 YNNKEL (reference sequence).

The V call is TRBV5-1, the J call TRBJ2-3; 7 positions match TRBD1. Looked up from germline, CDR1 is SGHRS and CDR2 is YFSETQ. V was clipped by 4 bases and J by 6 bases; unmatched bases: 14. This CDR3 has 16 amino acids. CDR3 bases: TGCGCCAGCAGCAGAACGGGACAGATTCTCCCCGATACGCAGTATTTT. It specifies CASSRTGQILPDTQYF.

V and J are TRBV15 and TRBJ1-6; possibly TRBD1 for D (5 bases). The CDR3 consists of 15 residues. Germline loops: CDR1 LNHNV, CDR2 YYDKDF (reference sequence). The V end was cut by 2 bases, the J end by 8 bases, with 13 bases between. DNA for the CDR3: TGTGCCACCAGCAGAACGGTAGGGGAGGATTCACCCCTCCACTTT. This sequence encodes CATSRTVGEDSPLHF.